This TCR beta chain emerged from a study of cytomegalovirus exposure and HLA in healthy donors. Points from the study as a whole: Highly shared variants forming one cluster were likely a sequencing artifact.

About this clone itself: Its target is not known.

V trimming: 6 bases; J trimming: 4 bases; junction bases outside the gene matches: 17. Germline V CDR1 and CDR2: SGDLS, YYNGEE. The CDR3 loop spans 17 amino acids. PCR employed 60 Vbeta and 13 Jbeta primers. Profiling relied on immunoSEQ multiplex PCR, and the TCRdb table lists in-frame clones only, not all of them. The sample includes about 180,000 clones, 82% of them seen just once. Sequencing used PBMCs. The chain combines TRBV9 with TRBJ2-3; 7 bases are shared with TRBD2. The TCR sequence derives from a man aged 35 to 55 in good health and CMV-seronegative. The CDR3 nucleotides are TGTGCCAGCACCGAGACCCCGGGACTACGTCCCTCAGATACGCAGTATTTT. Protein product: CASTETPGLRPSDTQYF.